What follows are 28 T cell receptor beta chains derived from one specimen sequenced in a study of blood T cell repertoires in COVID-19. The repertoire was sequenced with immunoSEQ multiplex PCR; TCRdb's copy has only in-frame clones and lacks some. This table holds fewer than 100,000 clones, about nine tenths found once. Sequencing was performed on peripheral blood. The receptors here all came from a man older than 75 in a cohort sampled during active COVID-19.

The chain employs TRBV15 and TRBJ2-1; TRBD2 agrees at 8 bases. Per germline, CDR1 LNHNV and CDR2 YYDKDF (reference sequence). V dropped 3 bases and J dropped 3; count of bases not matched to a gene: 7. The CDR3 runs to 16 residues. The CDR3 coding sequence is TGTGCCACCAGCAGCGCTAGCGGGTCCAACTACAATGAGCAGTTCTTC. Its protein is CATSSASGSNYNEQFF.

The rearrangement links TRBV28 to TRBJ2-7; D is uncertain. Trimming left V 5 bases short and J 2 bases short, with 10 bases between. Germline V lookup: CDR1 MDHEN, CDR2 SYDVKM. The CDR3 consists of 13 residues. CDR3 DNA sequence: TGTGCCAGCAGTGACACCGTACCCTACGAGCAGTACGTC. Translation: CASSDTVPYEQYV.

This rearrangement joins TRBV5-1 to TRBJ1-2; D is unresolved. The CDR3 totals 14 residues. V shed 0 bases and J shed 13 bases, with 19 bases lying between them. Germline values: CDR1 SGHRS, CDR2 YFSETQ. The CDR3 DNA follows: TGCGCCAGCAGCTTGGAAAACGCACGGTCCTTATGCACCTTC. Translation: CASSLENARSLCTF.

This chain connects TRBV7-2 to TRBJ2-7; 7 bases match TRBD1. This CDR3 is built from 14 residues. V lost 6 bases to trimming and J lost 6 bases; unmatched junction nucleotides: 11. Germline loops: CDR1 SGHTA, CDR2 FQGNSA. CDR3: CASRKGGAGREQYF. CDR3 bases: TGTGCCAGCAGGAAAGGGGGCGCCGGACGCGAGCAGTACTTC.

The J gene is TRBJ2-1, the V gene TRBV7-2; possibly TRBD2 for D (6 bases). With 5 bases removed from V and 9 bases from J, the gap between germline ends came to 17 bases. Germline V gene data show CDR1 as SGHTA and CDR2 as FQGNSA. This CDR3 contains 14 residues. CDR3: CASSPPLAPREQFF. The CDR3 coding sequence is TGTGCCAGCAGCCCACCCCTAGCGCCCCGTGAGCAGTTCTTC.

The V call is TRBV5-4, the J call TRBJ2-3, with 10 nucleotides matching TRBD2. Germline V CDR1 and CDR2: SGHNT, YYREEE (reference sequence). The CDR3 spans 14 residues. J was trimmed by 2 bases and V by 5 bases; bases with no gene match: 2. The CDR3 DNA reads as TGTGCCAGCAGACTAGCGGGGTCCACAGATACGCAGTATTTT. This gives the protein CASRLAGSTDTQYF.

This chain uses TRBV5-6 with TRBJ1-5; no clear D gene. This CDR3 comprises 15 residues. Deletions cut 1 base from V and 7 bases from J, with 15 bases between. From germline, CDR1 is SGHDT and CDR2 YYEEEE. CDR3 protein: CASSLFGGGGQPQHF. The DNA for the CDR3 is TGTGCCAGCAGCTTGTTCGGAGGAGGAGGACAGCCCCAGCATTTT. Full variable domain (outside the CDR3, taken from reference TRBV5-6 and TRBJ1-5): DAGVTQSPTHLIKTRGQQVTLRCSPKSGHDTVSWYQQALGQGPQFIFQYYEEEERQRGNFPDRFSGHQFPNYSSELNVNALLLGDSALYLCASSLFGGGGQPQHFGDGTRLSIL.

V usage is TRBV28 and J usage is TRBJ2-1, with 11 bases aligning to TRBD2. V trimming: 1 base; J trimming: 8 bases; junction bases outside the gene matches: 4. There are 15 residues in the CDR3. Germline loops: CDR1 MDHEN, CDR2 SYDVKM. CDR3 nucleotides: TGTGCCAGCAGTTTATCTCCTAGCGGGGGGCATGAGCAGTTCTTC. Its protein product is CASSLSPSGGHEQFF.

The chain recombines TRBV19 with TRBJ1-3; D is possibly TRBD1 (6 bases). CDR3 length: 16 amino acids. V was cut by 7 bases and J by 0 bases, with 16 bases left in between. Per germline, CDR1 LNHDA and CDR2 SQIVND (reference sequence). The CDR3 region is CASTKGGASSGNTIYF. The CDR3 nucleotides are TGTGCCAGTACCAAGGGGGGGGCGAGCTCTGGAAACACCATATATTTT.

CDR3 nucleotide sequence: TGTGCCAGCAGACTGACCGGGACAGGAGCCTACGAGCAGTACTTC. Encoded protein: CASRLTGTGAYEQYF. V is TRBV6-6 and J is TRBJ2-7, with 8 bases fitting TRBD1. CDR3 size: 15 residues. V shed 6 bases and J 2 bases; nucleotides not matched to a gene: 9. Germline V gene lookup returns CDR1 MNHNY and CDR2 SVGAGI (reference sequence).

A few counts support this clone. The chain couples TRBV13 to TRBJ1-2; D remains ambiguous. From germline, CDR1 is PRHDT and CDR2 FYEKMQ (reference sequence). V lost 7 bases and J 5 bases, leaving 20 bases between the germline ends. CDR3 length equals 15 residues. The CDR3 spells CASNSRTKGGYGYTF. Written as DNA, the CDR3 is TGTGCCAGCAACTCACGGACGAAAGGAGGGTATGGCTACACCTTC. Looking up the rest from reference TRBV13 and TRBJ1-2 gives the full variable domain: AAGVIQSPRHLIKEKRETATLKCYPIPRHDTVYWYQQGPGQDPQFLISFYEKMQSDKGSIPDRFSAQQFSDYHSELNMSSLELGDSALYFCASNSRTKGGYGYTFGSGTRLTVV.

The table lists this clone with a few counts. V gene TRBV5-4 combines with J gene TRBJ1-5; possible D gene TRBD1, 6 bases. The V gene lost 0 bases and the J gene lost 14 bases, with 15 bases spanning the gap. The CDR3 runs 13 residues. Looked up from germline, CDR1 is SGHNT and CDR2 is YYREEE (reference sequence). The CDR3 spells CASSLEQGRYEHF. The CDR3 coding sequence is TGTGCCAGCAGCTTGGAACAGGGCCGTTATGAGCATTTT. Combining the CDR3 with reference TRBV5-4 and TRBJ1-5 gives the whole variable domain ETGVTQSPTHLIKTRGQQVTLRCSSQSGHNTVSWYQQALGQGPQFIFQYYREEENGRGNFPPRFSGLQFPNYSSELNVNALELDDSALYLCASSLEQGRYEHFGDGTRLSIL.

The V gene is TRBV5-1, the J gene TRBJ1-4; 9 nucleotides agree with TRBD1. The V segment lost 0 bases and the J segment 6 bases; nucleotides outside the gene matches: 6. The CDR3 is 16 residues long. The germline V gene has CDR1 SGHRS and CDR2 YFSETQ. The CDR3 DNA reads TGCGCCAGCAGCTTGGGTGGGACAGGGCTGGATGAAAAACTGTTTTTT. Translation gives CASSLGGTGLDEKLFF.

The V gene is TRBV7-6, the J gene TRBJ2-2; 10 bases fit TRBD1. The CDR3 consists of 16 residues. V trimming: 4 bases; J trimming: 5 bases; junction bases outside the gene matches: 7. Per germline, CDR1 SGHVS and CDR2 FNYEAQ. The CDR3 nucleotides are TGTGCCAGCAGCTCCACCGGGACAGGGGCGACCGGGGAGCTGTTTTTT. Translation gives CASSSTGTGATGELFF.

This clone was detected only once. This rearrangement joins TRBV24-1 to TRBJ2-3, with a weak D call TRBD1 (7 bases). In germline, CDR1 is KGHDR, CDR2 SFDVKD. V was clipped by 8 bases and J by 0 bases, with 26 bases between them. The CDR3 length is 19 residues. CDR3 nucleotide sequence: TGTGCCACCAACGCTGGGGGCCCAGGGGGACTCCATAGCACAGATACGCAGTATTTT. Protein: CATNAGGPGGLHSTDTQYF.

The chain joins TRBV5-5 to TRBJ1-4, with TRBD1 identical over 7 bases. The V gene's germline CDR1 is SGHKS and CDR2 YYEKEE (reference sequence). The junction had 14 bases not matched to a gene; V was cut back by 4 bases and J by 5 bases. CDR3 size: 17 residues. The CDR3 loop is CASSKKIKETGNEKLFF. CDR3 nucleotide sequence: TGTGCCAGCAGCAAAAAGATTAAAGAGACAGGGAATGAAAAACTGTTTTTT. Filled out from reference TRBV5-5 and TRBJ1-4, the complete variable domain reads DAGVTQSPTHLIKTRGQQVTLRCSPISGHKSVSWYQQVLGQGPQFIFQYYEKEERGRGNFPDRFSARQFPNYSSELNVNALLLGDSALYLCASSKKIKETGNEKLFFGSGTQLSVL.

This rearrangement joins TRBV18 to TRBJ2-2; 12 bases match TRBD2. There are 19 residues in the CDR3. V shed 2 bases and J 0 bases; nucleotides not matched to a gene: 7. The germline gives CDR1 KGHSH, CDR2 LQKENI. DNA of the CDR3: TGTGCCAGCTCACCAGTCCCTAGCGGGGGGGCCTCGAACACCGGGGAGCTGTTTTTT. This sequence encodes CASSPVPSGGASNTGELFF.

CDR3 DNA sequence: TGTGCCATCAGTGATCCCGGGACTTCCTACGAGCAGTACGTC. It codes for CAISDPGTSYEQYV. This chain connects TRBV10-3 to TRBJ2-7; D is perhaps TRBD2 (6 bases). Trimming left V 3 bases short and J 1 base short, with 10 bases between. This CDR3 has 14 residues. Per germline, CDR1 ENHRY and CDR2 SYGVKD.

This chain joins TRBV28 and TRBJ1-1, with TRBD1 matching 8 bases. V was pared by 9 bases and J by 0 bases, with 6 bases of the junction left unmatched. The CDR3 length is 14 residues. The germline V gene encodes CDR1 MDHEN and CDR2 SYDVKM. Written as DNA, the CDR3 is TGTGCCAGTGACAGGGGCACGGTGAACACTGAAGCTTTCTTT. Translating it yields CASDRGTVNTEAFF.

This rearrangement joins TRBV12-3 or TRBV12-4 to TRBJ1-2, with 8 bases identical to TRBD1. Unmatched junction bases numbered 3, after V lost 1 base and J lost 8 bases. The CDR3 loop spans 13 amino acids. CDR3 protein: CASSLGDRRGYTF. In DNA form, the CDR3 reads TGTGCCAGCAGTTTAGGGGACAGGCGGGGCTACACCTTC.

CDR3 sequence reads: CAINKGTANTGELFF. Written as DNA, the CDR3 is TGTGCCATCAACAAAGGGACAGCAAACACCGGGGAGCTGTTTTTT. V usage is TRBV10-3 and J usage is TRBJ2-2; TRBD1 matches 7 bases. There are 15 residues in the CDR3. CDR1 and CDR2 from the germline V gene are ENHRY and SYGVKD. V lost 7 bases and J lost 2; bases outside the gene matches: 7.

The gene calls are TRBV12-3 or TRBV12-4 and TRBJ2-2; 9 nucleotides align to TRBD1. This CDR3 is built from 13 residues. CDR3 protein: CALGTGLYGELFF. CDR3 DNA: TGTGCGCTAGGGACAGGGCTTTACGGGGAGCTGTTTTTT.

This clone was detected only once. The chain is built from TRBV19 and TRBJ2-1, with 9 bases fitting TRBD2. The J segment lost 4 bases and the V segment lost 5 bases, leaving 9 bases of the junction unmatched. Looked up from germline, CDR1 is LNHDA and CDR2 is SQIVND (reference sequence). This CDR3 is 16 amino acids long. DNA of the CDR3: TGTGCCAGTAGTTCCATTGCGGGGGGGTTTTACAATGAGCAGTTCTTC. The encoded protein is CASSSIAGGFYNEQFF. Drawing the rest from reference TRBV19 and TRBJ2-1, the complete variable domain is DGGITQSPKYLFRKEGQNVTLSCEQNLNHDAMYWYRQDPGQGLRLIYYSQIVNDFQKGDIAEGYSVSREKKESFPLTVTSAQKNPTAFYLCASSSIAGGFYNEQFFGPGTRLTVL.

This clone was counted only a few times. The chain carries TRBV19 and TRBJ2-2; 7 bases map to TRBD1. Germline lookup yields CDR1 LNHDA and CDR2 SQIVND (reference sequence). CDR3 length: 16 amino acids. The trim removed 5 bases at V and 6 bases at J, leaving 12 bases unmatched. The CDR3 loop reads CASSPPTGMRAGELFF. CDR3 in DNA: TGTGCCAGTAGTCCTCCGACAGGGATGAGGGCCGGGGAGCTGTTTTTT.

There are a few counts of this clone. This chain connects TRBV6-5 to TRBJ1-4, with 9 bases lining up with TRBD1. With V trimmed by 5 bases and J by 14 bases, 15 bases remained unmatched. This CDR3 region has 15 residues. Germline V gives CDR1 MNHEY, CDR2 SVGAGI. This CDR3 is CASSPRGQGLPRLFF. CDR3 bases: TGTGCCAGCAGTCCCCGGGGACAGGGCCTCCCGAGGCTGTTTTTT.

This chain links TRBV11-2 with TRBJ2-1; 9 nucleotides line up with TRBD2. Germline CDR1 and CDR2: SGHAT and FQNNGV. V gave up 1 base and J gave up 2 bases; unmatched junction bases: 6. This CDR3 is 17 amino acids long. CDR3 amino acids: CASSLGRRGGPYNEQFF. CDR3 sequence (DNA): TGTGCCAGCAGCTTAGGTCGGCGGGGGGGCCCCTACAATGAGCAGTTCTTC.

V gene TRBV28 combines with J gene TRBJ1-2; TRBD1 agrees at 10 bases. The V gene's germline CDR1 is MDHEN and CDR2 SYDVKM. The trim removed 5 bases at V and 2 bases at J, leaving 5 bases unmatched. CDR3 length: 15 amino acids. This CDR3 is CASSIPGQGNYGYTF. The CDR3 coding sequence is TGTGCCAGCAGTATACCGGGACAGGGGAACTATGGCTACACCTTC.

V is TRBV7-9 and J is TRBJ1-2; 7 bases fit TRBD1. Germline lookup yields CDR1 SEHNR and CDR2 FQNEAQ (reference sequence). This CDR3 has 13 residues. V lost 7 bases to trimming and J lost 7 bases; unmatched junction nucleotides: 9. CDR3 protein: CASNLRGRGGYTF. The CDR3 DNA sequence: TGTGCCAGCAACCTTAGGGGGCGGGGTGGCTACACCTTC.